This entry lists 32 T cell receptor beta chains sequenced from one sample in a study of T cell responses to AZD1222 COVID-19 vaccine. This table comes from immunoSEQ multiplex PCR, and its TCRdb copy is limited to in-frame clones, with some not included. The sample lists approximately 110,000 clones; more than 75% were seen once. Sample: peripheral blood, taken on day 0 of AZD1222 vaccination. These receptors originate from an adult in good health.

The J gene is TRBJ2-1, the V gene TRBV9; D not resolved. The CDR3 is 17 residues long. Germline CDR1 reads SGDLS; CDR2 reads YYNGEE. V was cut by 0 bases and J by 6 bases, with 19 bases left in between. CDR3 amino acids: CASSVASRWTQRNEQFF. In nucleotides, the CDR3 is TGTGCCAGCAGCGTAGCTTCACGGTGGACCCAGCGCAATGAGCAGTTCTTC. Together with reference TRBV9 and TRBJ2-1, the CDR3 gives the full variable domain: DSGVTQTPKHLITATGQRVTLRCSPRSGDLSVYWYQQSLDQGLQFLIQYYNGEERAKGNILERFSAQQFPDLHSELNLSSLELGDSALYFCASSVASRWTQRNEQFFGPGTRLTVL.

The chain is built from TRBV9 and TRBJ2-3; D might be TRBD1 or TRBD2, each matching 5 bases. Trimming pared 6 bases from V and 4 bases from J, leaving 21 bases between. The CDR3 has 16 residues. Per germline, CDR1 SGDLS and CDR2 YYNGEE. In nucleotides, the CDR3 is TGTGCCAGCAAGGGGCAGTTGGAGGTTGGAGCAGATACGCAGTATTTT. Protein: CASKGQLEVGADTQYF.

V usage is TRBV6-6 and J usage is TRBJ1-1, with a tentative D call TRBD1 (5 bases). The CDR3 covers 19 residues. Trimming stripped 5 bases from V and 4 bases from J, with 29 bases between. Germline V gives CDR1 MNHNY, CDR2 SVGAGI (reference sequence). The CDR3 coding sequence is TGTGCCAGCAGTCCTCTCAGCCTTTCTCCCAAGGGGCTGTTCACTGAAGCTTTCTTT. It codes for CASSPLSLSPKGLFTEAFF.

V usage is TRBV7-8 and J usage is TRBJ2-7; D not resolved. The V and J ends lost 5 bases and 0 bases respectively, with 8 bases between them. CDR1 is SGHVS and CDR2 is FQNEAQ in the germline V gene. This CDR3 has 13 residues. The CDR3: CASSVSISYEQYF. CDR3 nucleotides: TGTGCCAGCAGCGTATCTATCTCCTACGAGCAGTACTTC.

The chain has TRBV5-6 and TRBJ1-1; 7 bases fit TRBD1. Germline trimming cut 0 bases from V and 5 bases from J; bases unmatched to any gene: 4. Germline lookup yields CDR1 SGHDT and CDR2 YYEEEE. The CDR3 is made up of 14 amino acids. The CDR3 protein is CASSLGGGRTEAFF. CDR3 nucleotide sequence: TGTGCCAGCAGCTTGGGAGGGGGCAGAACTGAAGCTTTCTTT.

The table lists this clone with a count of one. The genes are TRBV7-9 and TRBJ2-1, with D unresolved. There are 16 residues in the CDR3. In germline, CDR1 is SEHNR, CDR2 FQNEAQ (reference sequence). V lost 5 bases and J lost 0, with 14 bases in between. CDR3 loop: CASSTRALSSYNEQFF. The CDR3 nucleotides are TGTGCCAGCAGCACCCGGGCGCTTAGCTCCTACAATGAGCAGTTCTTC.

This chain links TRBV19 with TRBJ1-4; 10 bases are a match to TRBD1. Trimming cost V 6 bases and J 8 bases; bases outside gene matches: 6. Germline loops: CDR1 LNHDA, CDR2 SQIVND (reference sequence). There are 14 residues in the CDR3. The CDR3 bases are TGTGCCAGTAGCCCGGGACAGGGGCTCGAAAAACTGTTTTTT. Residues: CASSPGQGLEKLFF.

The rearrangement links TRBV4-1 to TRBJ2-7, with D possibly being TRBD1 (6 bases). The CDR3 contains 14 residues. Trimming cost V 2 bases and J 2 bases, with 10 bases left between them. Germline V gene lookup returns CDR1 MGHRA and CDR2 YSYEKL. CDR3 sequence reads: CASSQPGQAYEQYF. The CDR3 coding sequence is TGCGCCAGCAGCCAACCGGGACAAGCCTACGAGCAGTACTTC.

The rearrangement joins TRBV5-1 to TRBJ2-7; D tentatively reads TRBD1 or TRBD2 (6 bases each). Germline CDR1 is SGHRS and CDR2 is YFSETQ. CDR3 size: 15 residues. The ends were cut back, 0 bases at V and 3 bases at J, with 13 bases in the middle. The CDR3 protein is CASSLDGGLYYEQYF. The CDR3, as DNA: TGCGCCAGCAGCTTGGATGGGGGGCTTTACTACGAGCAGTACTTC.

Ten or more counts support this clone. The chain carries TRBV10-3 and TRBJ2-3; D is unclear. The ends were cut back, 4 bases at V and 1 base at J, with 12 bases in the middle. Germline loops: CDR1 ENHRY, CDR2 SYGVKD. The CDR3 is made up of 15 amino acids. Written as DNA, the CDR3 is TGTGCCATCAGTGGGTCCGGACGAGGCACAGATACGCAGTATTTT. Its protein is CAISGSGRGTDTQYF.

The J gene is TRBJ1-2, the V gene TRBV2; 9 bases are a match to TRBD1. Germline values: CDR1 SNHLY, CDR2 FYNNEI. The CDR3 extends over 14 amino acids. V dropped 4 bases and J dropped 4; count of bases not matched to a gene: 4. The CDR3 is CASSVETGGYGYTF. CDR3 coding DNA: TGTGCCAGCAGTGTGGAGACAGGGGGCTATGGCTACACCTTC.

This clone has only one observation. The chain recombines TRBV2 with TRBJ1-2; D is ambiguous. The CDR3 has 14 residues. Trimming removed 7 bases from V and 2 bases from J, with 14 bases in between. CDR1 is SNHLY and CDR2 is FYNNEI in the germline V gene. CDR3 DNA sequence: TGTGCCAGCACTAGAAGGACGGAGAACTATGGCTACACCTTC. Translating gives CASTRRTENYGYTF.

Many counts were recorded for this clone. This rearrangement joins TRBV20-1 to TRBJ1-3, with D unresolved. The V gene lost 3 bases and the J gene lost 2 bases, with 2 bases spanning the gap. This CDR3 has 11 residues. CDR1 DFQATT and CDR2 SNEGSKA come from the germline V gene (reference sequence). CDR3 coding DNA: TGCAGTGCTAGTGCTGGAAACACCATATATTTT. Protein sequence: CSASAGNTIYF.

The J gene is TRBJ2-3, the V gene TRBV28, with 12 bases lining up with TRBD2. Trimming cost V 1 base and J 1 base; bases outside gene matches: 15. This CDR3 comprises 21 residues. Looked up from germline, CDR1 is MDHEN and CDR2 is SYDVKM. The CDR3 coding sequence is TGTGCCAGCAGTTTATTTACAGGGACGAGGGCTAGCGGGAGGGGCACAGATACGCAGTATTTT. Translated: CASSLFTGTRASGRGTDTQYF.

This clone was seen only a few times. The gene calls are TRBV5-5 and TRBJ1-6, with a weak D call TRBD1 (6 bases). Germline values: CDR1 SGHKS, CDR2 YYEKEE (reference sequence). The ends were cut back, 4 bases at V and 8 bases at J, with 16 bases in the middle. This CDR3 comprises 15 residues. The DNA for the CDR3 is TGTGCCAGCAGCCCGACGGACAGTCTCTATTCACCCCTCCACTTT. This translates into CASSPTDSLYSPLHF. The variable domain in full, completed from reference TRBV5-5 and TRBJ1-6, reads DAGVTQSPTHLIKTRGQQVTLRCSPISGHKSVSWYQQVLGQGPQFIFQYYEKEERGRGNFPDRFSARQFPNYSSELNVNALLLGDSALYLCASSPTDSLYSPLHFGNGTRLTVT.

CDR3 bases: TGTGCCAGCAGCTCAGGGTCAGTTTTCTATGGCTACACCTTC. Translation: CASSSGSVFYGYTF. The chain carries TRBV7-2 and TRBJ1-2, with a weak D call TRBD1 (5 bases). In germline, CDR1 is SGHTA, CDR2 FQGNSA. The CDR3 is made up of 14 amino acids. V was shortened by 4 bases and J by 4 bases, with 13 bases between the two germline ends.

The genes are TRBV19 and TRBJ2-7, with TRBD2 matching over 9 bases. J gave up 0 bases and V 6 bases, and 6 bases lay outside the gene matches. The CDR3 sequence is 15 residues long. Germline loops: CDR1 LNHDA, CDR2 SQIVND (reference sequence). The CDR3, as DNA: TGTGCCAGTAGGGAGACTAGCGGCAGCTCCTACGAGCAGTACTTC. Translated: CASRETSGSSYEQYF. The variable domain in full, completed from reference TRBV19 and TRBJ2-7, reads DGGITQSPKYLFRKEGQNVTLSCEQNLNHDAMYWYRQDPGQGLRLIYYSQIVNDFQKGDIAEGYSVSREKKESFPLTVTSAQKNPTAFYLCASRETSGSSYEQYFGPGTRLTVT.

The chain recombines TRBV10-2 with TRBJ1-1; 8 bases fit TRBD1. This CDR3 region has 12 residues. V was clipped by 8 bases and J by 5 bases; unmatched bases: 4. The germline V gene encodes CDR1 WSHSY and CDR2 SAAADI. CDR3 nucleotide sequence: TGCGCCAGCCGGACAGGGTGGACTGAAGCTTTCTTT. It translates to CASRTGWTEAFF.

The chain uses TRBV5-1 and TRBJ2-7; no reliable D call. The germline V and J ends were trimmed by 0 bases and 4 bases, with 11 bases remaining between them. CDR3 length: 14 residues. In germline, CDR1 is SGHRS, CDR2 YFSETQ. The CDR3 spells CASSLGIGQYEQYF. In DNA form, the CDR3 reads TGCGCCAGCAGCTTGGGGATTGGGCAGTACGAGCAGTACTTC. Full variable domain (rest looked up from reference TRBV5-1 and TRBJ2-7): KAGVTQTPRYLIKTRGQQVTLSCSPISGHRSVSWYQQTPGQGLQFLFEYFSETQRNKGNFPGRFSGRQFSNSRSEMNVSTLELGDSALYLCASSLGIGQYEQYFGPGTRLTVT.

The V and J genes are TRBV7-9 and TRBJ1-1; D perhaps matches TRBD1 (5 bases). The CDR3 is made up of 14 amino acids. V was shortened by 6 bases and J by 1 base, with 12 bases between the two germline ends. Germline V gives CDR1 SEHNR, CDR2 FQNEAQ (reference sequence). This chain's CDR3 is CASSWGRSNTEAFF. DNA of the CDR3: TGTGCCAGCAGTTGGGGACGGTCGAACACTGAAGCTTTCTTT.

The chain carries TRBV5-4 and TRBJ2-3; tentatively, D is TRBD1 (5 bases). CDR1 and CDR2 from the germline V gene are SGHNT and YYREEE (reference sequence). V lost 3 bases and J lost 6, with 26 bases in between. CDR3 length: 18 amino acids. CDR3 sequence: CASSSKRSGPSQVDTQYF. Written as DNA, the CDR3 is TGTGCCAGCAGCTCGAAGAGGTCAGGGCCCTCCCAAGTGGATACGCAGTATTTT.

The rearrangement joins TRBV7-2 to TRBJ1-2; no reliable D call. The length of the CDR3 is 14 residues. V lost 1 base and J 6 bases, leaving 12 bases between the germline ends. Germline loops: CDR1 SGHTA, CDR2 FQGNSA. CDR3 coding DNA: TGTGCCAGCAGCTTAGGCCTACTTATCAATGGCTACACCTTC. It translates to CASSLGLLINGYTF.

The V gene is TRBV7-9, the J gene TRBJ1-1; D not certain. In germline, CDR1 is SEHNR, CDR2 FQNEAQ (reference sequence). The CDR3 spans 14 residues. V was shortened by 0 bases and J by 2 bases, with 7 bases between the two germline ends. The CDR3 loop reads CASSLARGNTEAFF. The CDR3 DNA sequence: TGTGCCAGCAGCTTAGCGCGGGGTAACACTGAAGCTTTCTTT. The full variable domain, its missing parts supplied by reference TRBV7-9 and TRBJ1-1, is DTGVSQNPRHKITKRGQNVTFRCDPISEHNRLYWYRQTLGQGPEFLTYFQNEAQLEKSRLLSDRFSAERPKGSFSTLEIQRTEQGDSAMYLCASSLARGNTEAFFGQGTRLTVV.

This clone was picked up a small number of times. CDR3 nucleotides: TGTGCCACCAGCAGAGAACAGGGCCATCAGCCCCAGCATTTT. Protein: CATSREQGHQPQHF. The chain is built from TRBV15 and TRBJ1-5; perhaps TRBD1 as D (6 bases). The length of the CDR3 is 14 residues. Germline lookup yields CDR1 LNHNV and CDR2 YYDKDF (reference sequence). V was cut by 0 bases and J by 5 bases, with 8 bases left in between. The complete variable domain, with remaining parts taken from reference TRBV15 and TRBJ1-5, reads DAMVIQNPRYQVTQFGKPVTLSCSQTLNHNVMYWYQQKSSQAPKLLFHYYDKDFNNEADTPDNFQSRRPNTSFCFLDIRSPGLGDTAMYLCATSREQGHQPQHFGDGTRLSIL.

The chain is built from TRBV25-1 and TRBJ2-1; 10 bases are a match to TRBD2. In germline, CDR1 is MGHDK, CDR2 SYGVNS. Trimming at V came to 4 bases and at J to 0 bases, leaving 6 bases not matched to a gene. The CDR3 length is 17 residues. The CDR3 here is CASSVLAGKSSYNEQFF. Here the CDR3 DNA reads TGTGCCAGCAGTGTACTAGCGGGAAAGAGCTCCTACAATGAGCAGTTCTTC.

The V gene is TRBV11-2, the J gene TRBJ1-1, with 7 bases fitting TRBD1. V was clipped by 5 bases and J by 2 bases; unmatched bases: 8. Germline V gene data show CDR1 as SGHAT and CDR2 as FQNNGV. The CDR3 sequence is 15 residues long. The CDR3 bases are TGTGCCAGCAGCCCTAATGTAGGGGGCAACACTGAAGCTTTCTTT. Its protein product is CASSPNVGGNTEAFF.

This chain joins TRBV29-1 and TRBJ2-5; a possible D gene is TRBD1 (6 bases). CDR1 and CDR2 (germline): SQVTM, ANQGSEA. The CDR3 length is 14 residues. V was trimmed by 0 bases and J by 4 bases, leaving 12 bases between them. As DNA, the CDR3 is TGCAGCGTTGAAGATTGGCAGGGGCCAGAGACCCAGTACTTC. Amino acid sequence: CSVEDWQGPETQYF.

This chain links TRBV4-1 with TRBJ2-7, with D possibly TRBD2 on 5 matching bases. This CDR3 has 16 residues. CDR1 is MGHRA and CDR2 is YSYEKL in the germline V gene. Trimming pared 0 bases from V and 1 base from J, leaving 13 bases between. The CDR3 sequence is CASSQDRPSGSYEQYF. CDR3 nucleotide sequence: TGCGCCAGCAGCCAAGATAGGCCCAGCGGATCCTACGAGCAGTACTTC.

The chain recombines TRBV3-1 (or the pseudogene TRBV3-2) with TRBJ1-4; D is perhaps TRBD1 (6 bases). Per the germline V gene, CDR1 is LGHDT and CDR2 is YNNKEL (reference sequence). This CDR3 region has 16 residues. V lost 4 bases and J lost 0, with 12 bases in between. The CDR3, as DNA: TGTGCCAGCAGCCGCCAGGGGCGAACAACTAATGAAAAACTGTTTTTT. It translates to CASSRQGRTTNEKLFF.

The chain carries TRBV6-5 and TRBJ2-7; 10 nucleotides match TRBD2. Germline V gene sequence: CDR1 MNHEY, CDR2 SVGAGI. The V segment lost 7 bases and the J segment 4 bases; nucleotides outside the gene matches: 7. The CDR3 sequence is 14 residues long. In nucleotides, the CDR3 is TGTGCCAGCACCCCGGGACTAGCGAGTTACGAGCAGTACTTC. Residues: CASTPGLASYEQYF.

This clone showed up many times. V gene TRBV5-4 combines with J gene TRBJ1-2, with D perhaps matching TRBD1 (6 bases). CDR3 length equals 17 residues. The V and J ends lost 2 bases and 4 bases respectively, with 21 bases between them. Germline V CDR1 and CDR2: SGHNT, YYREEE (reference sequence). The CDR3, as DNA: TGTGCCAGCAGCTTATGGGCTTCCGCTGCAGGGGCCTATGGCTACACCTTC. It encodes CASSLWASAAGAYGYTF.

This chain uses TRBV30 with TRBJ1-4; D gene uncertain. This CDR3 spans 12 amino acids. Trimming removed 3 bases from V and 4 bases from J, with 6 bases in between. The germline CDR1 and CDR2 sequences are GTSNPN and SVGIG (reference sequence). The CDR3 bases are TGTGCCTGGAGGGGGAGTAATGAAAAACTGTTTTTT. Its translation is CAWRGSNEKLFF.